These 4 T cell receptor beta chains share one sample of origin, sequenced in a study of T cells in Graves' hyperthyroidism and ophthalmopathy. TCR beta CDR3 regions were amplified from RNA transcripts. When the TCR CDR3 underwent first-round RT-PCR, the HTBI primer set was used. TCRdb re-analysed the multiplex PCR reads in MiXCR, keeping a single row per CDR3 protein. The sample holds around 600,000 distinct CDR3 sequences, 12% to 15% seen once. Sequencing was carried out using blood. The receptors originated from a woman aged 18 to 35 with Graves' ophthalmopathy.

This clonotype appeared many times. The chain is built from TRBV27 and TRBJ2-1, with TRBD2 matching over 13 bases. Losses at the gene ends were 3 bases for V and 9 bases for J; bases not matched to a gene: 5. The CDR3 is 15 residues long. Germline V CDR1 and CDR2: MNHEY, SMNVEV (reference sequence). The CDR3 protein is CASSFRTSGSGEQFF. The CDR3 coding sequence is TGTGCCAGCAGTTTCCGGACTAGCGGGAGCGGTGAGCAGTTCTTC.

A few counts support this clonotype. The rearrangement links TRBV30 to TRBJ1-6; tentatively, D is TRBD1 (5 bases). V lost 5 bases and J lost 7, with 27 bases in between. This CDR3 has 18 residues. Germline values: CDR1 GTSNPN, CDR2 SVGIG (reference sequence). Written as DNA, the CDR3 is TGTGCCTGGGGATTACCGGCAGGGTTAAGAGGTGCGAATTCACCCCTCCACTTT. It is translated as CAWGLPAGLRGANSPLHF.

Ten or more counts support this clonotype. The DNA for the CDR3 is TGCAGTGCTGGGGGGCTCCTCGGGGGGCCGTCAGAGGGCTACACCTTC. Translating it yields CSAGGLLGGPSEGYTF. The chain has TRBV20-1 and TRBJ1-2; weak D call: TRBD1 (6 bases). Trimming cost V 5 bases and J 8 bases, with 27 bases left between them. Germline CDR1 reads DFQATT; CDR2 reads SNEGSKA (reference sequence). This CDR3 spans 16 amino acids.

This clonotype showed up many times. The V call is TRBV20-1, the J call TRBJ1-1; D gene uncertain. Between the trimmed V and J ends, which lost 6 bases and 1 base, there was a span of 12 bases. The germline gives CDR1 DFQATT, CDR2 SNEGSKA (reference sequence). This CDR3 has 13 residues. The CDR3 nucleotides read TGCAGTGCAAGTGGAGTATGGAACACTGAAGCTTTCTTT. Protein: CSASGVWNTEAFF.